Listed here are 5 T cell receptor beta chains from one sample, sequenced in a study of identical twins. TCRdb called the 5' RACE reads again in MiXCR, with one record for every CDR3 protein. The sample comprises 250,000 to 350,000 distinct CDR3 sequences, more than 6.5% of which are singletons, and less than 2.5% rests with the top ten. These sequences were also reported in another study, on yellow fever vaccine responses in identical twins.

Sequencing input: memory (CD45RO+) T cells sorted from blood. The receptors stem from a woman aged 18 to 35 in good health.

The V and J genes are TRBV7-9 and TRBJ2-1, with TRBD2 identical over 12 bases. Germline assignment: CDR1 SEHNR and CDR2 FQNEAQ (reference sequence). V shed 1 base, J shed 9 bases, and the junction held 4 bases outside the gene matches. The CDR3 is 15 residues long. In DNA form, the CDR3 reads TGTGCCAGCAGCTTAGGACTAGCGGGAGTTCTTGAGCAGTTCTTC. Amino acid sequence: CASSLGLAGVLEQFF.

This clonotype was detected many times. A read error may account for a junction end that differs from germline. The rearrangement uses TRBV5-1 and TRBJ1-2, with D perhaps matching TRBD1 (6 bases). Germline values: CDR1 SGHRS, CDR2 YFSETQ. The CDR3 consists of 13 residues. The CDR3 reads CASSLGQIYGYTF. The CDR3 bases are TGTGCCAGCAGCTTAGGACAGATCTATGGCTACACCTTC.

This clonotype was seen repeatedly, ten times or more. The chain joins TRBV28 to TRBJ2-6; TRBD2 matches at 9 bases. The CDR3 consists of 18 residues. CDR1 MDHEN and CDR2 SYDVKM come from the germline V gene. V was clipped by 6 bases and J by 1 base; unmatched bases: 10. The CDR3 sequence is CASRPMGTSRSGANVLTF. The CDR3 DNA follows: TGTGCCAGCAGACCCATGGGGACTAGCCGATCTGGGGCCAACGTCCTGACTTTC.

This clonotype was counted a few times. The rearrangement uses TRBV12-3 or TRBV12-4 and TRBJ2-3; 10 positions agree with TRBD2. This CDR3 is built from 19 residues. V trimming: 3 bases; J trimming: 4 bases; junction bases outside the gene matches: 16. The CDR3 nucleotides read TGTGCCAGCAGTTTTGCCCCCGGGACTAGCGCAAAAGGCGCAGATACGCAGTATTTT. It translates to CASSFAPGTSAKGADTQYF.

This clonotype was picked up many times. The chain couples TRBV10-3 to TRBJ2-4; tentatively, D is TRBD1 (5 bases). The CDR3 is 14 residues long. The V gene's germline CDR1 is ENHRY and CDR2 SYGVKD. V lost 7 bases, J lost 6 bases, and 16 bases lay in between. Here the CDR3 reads CAIKPSTEANIQYF. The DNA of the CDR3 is TGTGCCATCAAGCCATCGACAGAGGCAAACATTCAGTACTTC.